This T cell receptor (beta chain) was found in a study of blood T cell repertoires in COVID-19. Study-wide context: Samples taken during acute and convalescent COVID-19 were collected in the United States, Italy and Spain. T cells, B-cell-depleted T cells, or PBMCs supplied cDNA or gDNA.

Per the authors' pipeline: The authors estimated nucleated cell counts from reference gene primer amplification. Clones were sequenced by immunoSEQ multiplex PCR, and TCRdb holds only the in-frame ones, with some missing. For V, J and clone size, that table is used; D and trimming come from the DNA. This table holds some 110,000 clones, 71% found once. Trimming removed 1 base at V and 0 bases at J, with 13 bases between. CDR1 is LGHNA, CDR2 YNFKEQ, per germline. The CDR3 is made up of 16 amino acids. The sequence was collected from a human donor with acute or convalescent COVID-19. The donor label of this sample is uncertain. Sequencing was performed on peripheral blood. This sequence joins TRBV4-2 and TRBJ2-7; the D gene is possibly TRBD2 (6 bases). CDR3 sequence: CASSQVGGDLSYEQYF. The DNA of the CDR3 is TGTGCCAGCAGCCAAGTCGGGGGTGACCTCTCCTACGAGCAGTACTTC.